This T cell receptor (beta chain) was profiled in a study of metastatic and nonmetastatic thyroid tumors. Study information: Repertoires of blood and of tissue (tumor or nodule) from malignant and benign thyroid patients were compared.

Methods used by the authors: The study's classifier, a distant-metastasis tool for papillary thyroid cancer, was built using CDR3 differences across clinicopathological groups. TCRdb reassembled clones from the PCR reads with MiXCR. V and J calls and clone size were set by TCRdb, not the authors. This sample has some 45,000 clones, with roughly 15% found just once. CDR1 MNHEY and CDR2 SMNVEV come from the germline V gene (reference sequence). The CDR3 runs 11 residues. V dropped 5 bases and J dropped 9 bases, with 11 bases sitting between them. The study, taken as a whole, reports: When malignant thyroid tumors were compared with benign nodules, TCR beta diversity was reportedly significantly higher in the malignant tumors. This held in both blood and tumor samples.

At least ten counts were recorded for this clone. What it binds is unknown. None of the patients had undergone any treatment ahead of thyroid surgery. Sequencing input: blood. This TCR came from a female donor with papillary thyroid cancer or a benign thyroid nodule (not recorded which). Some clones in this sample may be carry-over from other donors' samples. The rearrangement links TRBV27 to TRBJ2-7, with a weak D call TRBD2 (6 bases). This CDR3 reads CASSTSTVQYF. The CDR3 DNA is TGTGCCAGCAGTACTAGCACGGTGCAGTACTTC.